The 15 T cell receptor beta chains listed next were all sequenced from one sample in a study of post-analysis software for immune sequencing data. TCR beta cDNA libraries included unique molecular identifiers. TCRdb reprocessed the PCR reads via MiXCR and lists one record per CDR3 protein. The sample holds 700,000 to 800,000 distinct CDR3 sequences; around 27% are singletons and the top ten take about 0.5%. For these TCRs, the target antigens are not known. Notes on the study in general: Patients carried 4 or 5 TRBV segments more frequently than controls did, and TRBV5-6, TRBV5-1 and TRBV20-1 were among them.

Sequenced sample: blood. Every receptor here comes from a girl between 5 and 17 years old with multiple sclerosis.

This clonotype has just one count. This chain joins TRBV12-3 or TRBV12-4 and TRBJ1-2; D not certain. The CDR3 loop spans 15 amino acids. V lost 5 bases to trimming and J lost 2 bases, with 15 bases between them. The CDR3 DNA follows: TGTGCCAGCAGTCTATCCGAGTCAAGAAACTATGGCTACACCTTC. Translated: CASSLSESRNYGYTF.

This clonotype has a handful of counts. This chain joins TRBV20-1 and TRBJ2-6, with 8 bases fitting TRBD1. Germline trimming cut 6 bases from V and 0 bases from J; bases unmatched to any gene: 7. The CDR3 totals 16 residues. Germline V gene lookup returns CDR1 DFQATT and CDR2 SNEGSKA (reference sequence). This chain's CDR3 is CSAHRGSSSGANVLTF. The DNA for the CDR3 is TGCAGTGCCCACAGGGGGTCAAGCTCTGGGGCCAACGTCCTGACTTTC.

This clonotype appeared a few times. This chain uses TRBV27 with TRBJ1-5; TRBD1 might be the D (5 bases). V lost 3 bases and J 6 bases, leaving 6 bases between the germline ends. The CDR3 runs 12 residues. CDR1 and CDR2 (germline): MNHEY, SMNVEV (reference sequence). In DNA, the CDR3 is TGTGCCAGCAGTTTTACAGGTCAGCCCCAGCATTTT. Protein sequence: CASSFTGQPQHF.

This clonotype was seen only a few times. The chain joins TRBV20-1 to TRBJ1-1, with TRBD1 matching 9 bases. The CDR3 runs 13 residues. Germline V gene lookup returns CDR1 DFQATT and CDR2 SNEGSKA (reference sequence). V was clipped by 6 bases and J by 2 bases; unmatched bases: 4. CDR3 sequence reads: CSAHRGQNTEAFF. DNA for the CDR3: TGCAGTGCCCACAGGGGGCAAAACACTGAAGCTTTCTTT.

Only a few counts were recorded for this clonotype. The rearrangement joins TRBV12-3 or TRBV12-4 to TRBJ2-3, with TRBD2 identical over 12 bases. The CDR3 is made up of 16 amino acids. Trimming removed 5 bases from V and 6 bases from J; junction bases left unmatched: 9. CDR3 protein: CASSNRLAGVGDTQYF. The CDR3 nucleotides read TGTGCCAGCAGTAACCGACTAGCGGGAGTAGGGGATACGCAGTATTTT.

This chain uses TRBV20-1 with TRBJ2-4, with D maybe TRBD1 (6 bases). The closer fit of TRBJ2-7 to the DNA end suggests the J call may be wrong. Germline V gene sequence: CDR1 DFQATT, CDR2 SNEGSKA (reference sequence). This CDR3 has 14 residues. In DNA form, the CDR3 reads TGCAGTGCTAGAGGAATGATAGGGGGTAGCGAGCAGTACTTC. Translating it yields CSARGMIGGSEQYF.

This rearrangement joins TRBV7-2 to TRBJ1-5, with 7 positions matching TRBD1. V lost 4 bases and J lost 2; bases outside the gene matches: 8. CDR3 size: 16 residues. Germline V gene sequence: CDR1 SGHTA, CDR2 FQGNSA. The CDR3 nucleotides read TGTGCCAGCAGCTCCTTGACAGGGATGGGCAATCAGCCCCAGCATTTT. Translating gives CASSSLTGMGNQPQHF.

In its sample, this clonotype was seen many times. This chain joins TRBV20-1 and TRBJ2-7, with 7 bases identical to TRBD1. V shed 6 bases and J 0 bases; nucleotides not matched to a gene: 5. The CDR3 totals 13 residues. CDR1 and CDR2 from the germline V gene are DFQATT and SNEGSKA (reference sequence). The CDR3 DNA is TGCAGTGCCCCGGGACAGTCCTCCTACGAGCAGTACTTC. Its protein product is CSAPGQSSYEQYF.

This clonotype was seen only a few times. The V and J genes are TRBV20-1 and TRBJ2-3; D ambiguous. CDR1 and CDR2 from the germline V gene are DFQATT and SNEGSKA (reference sequence). Trimming stripped 5 bases from V and 0 bases from J, with 18 bases between. The CDR3 runs 16 residues. In DNA form, the CDR3 reads TGCAGTGCTCTAGACACCCTAGTCGCTAGCACAGATACGCAGTATTTT. Its translation: CSALDTLVASTDTQYF.

The V and J genes are TRBV6-6 and TRBJ2-5; tentatively, D is TRBD2 (5 bases). Germline CDR1 and CDR2: MNHNY and SVGAGI (reference sequence). Trimming pared 8 bases from V and 13 bases from J, leaving 17 bases between. This CDR3 region has 11 residues. The DNA of the CDR3 is TGTGCCAGCGGCGGGTACAATGAGCGGTACTTC. As protein: CASGGYNERYF.

The chain carries TRBV28 and TRBJ1-4; 7 bases are a match to TRBD1. The CDR3 consists of 16 residues. Germline CDR1 reads MDHEN; CDR2 reads SYDVKM. The V and J ends lost 10 bases and 6 bases, in that order; junction bases with no gene match: 17. The CDR3 coding sequence is TGTGCCATCGAGGACAGGAGCGTTGACAGCCATGAAAAACTGTTTTTT. This gives the protein CAIEDRSVDSHEKLFF. Full variable domain (rest looked up from reference TRBV28 and TRBJ1-4): DVKVTQSSRYLVKRTGEKVFLECVQDMDHENMFWYRQDPGLGLRLIYFSYDVKMKEKGDIPEGYSVSREKKERFSLILESASTNQTSMYLCAIEDRSVDSHEKLFFGSGTQLSVL.

Concerning this clonotype itself: One junction end disagrees with the germline gene, perhaps due to a read error. The chain recombines TRBV4-1 with TRBJ2-7, with 9 positions matching TRBD2. The CDR3 consists of 15 residues. Per germline, CDR1 MGHRA and CDR2 YSYEKL. CDR3 nucleotides: TGCGCCAGCGGCCAATTAGCGGGAGCCGGCTACGAGCAGTACTTC. Translation: CASGQLAGAGYEQYF.

The chain joins TRBV9 to TRBJ1-6, with 7 bases fitting TRBD1. This CDR3 comprises 15 residues. Germline trimming cut 3 bases from V and 10 bases from J; bases unmatched to any gene: 10. Germline CDR1 SGDLS, CDR2 YYNGEE. The CDR3 is CASSDPGAGGSPLHF. The CDR3 bases are TGTGCCAGCAGCGACCCGGGGGCAGGGGGATCACCCCTCCACTTT.

The V call is TRBV5-6, the J call TRBJ2-3; TRBD1 matches at 7 bases. Germline CDR1 is SGHDT and CDR2 is YYEEEE. Losses at the gene ends were 1 base for V and 2 bases for J; bases not matched to a gene: 13. The CDR3 totals 18 residues. In DNA, the CDR3 is TGTGCCAGCAGCTTGAGGACGTGGACAGGACCTTACACAGATACGCAGTATTTT. Translation: CASSLRTWTGPYTDTQYF.

This clonotype was picked up many times. The rearrangement joins TRBV9 to TRBJ2-6; possibly TRBD2 for D (5 bases). The CDR3 has 15 amino acids. Germline-derived CDR1 and CDR2 are SGDLS and YYNGEE. Trimming removed 4 bases from V and 2 bases from J, with 10 bases in between. CDR3: CASSPRDPGANVLTF. Here the CDR3 DNA reads TGTGCCAGCAGCCCGAGGGATCCTGGGGCCAACGTCCTGACTTTC.